Given below is one T cell receptor beta chain in context. Antigen unknown. Assay: immunoSEQ multiplex PCR; the TCRdb copy retains only in-frame clones and omits some. Altogether thousands of clones are present, 55% to 80% being singletons, with the ten largest covering about 20%. Treatment of the sample: treatment-naive control, cytoreductive nephrectomy. This CDR3 has 18 residues. Deletions cut 9 bases from V and 2 bases from J, with 27 bases between. Germline V lookup: CDR1 SNHLY, CDR2 FYNNEI. This specimen comes from a study of radiation and T cells in renal cell carcinoma. Study findings and constraints: Compared with controls, irradiated tumors showed greater TCR clonality.

The chain has TRBV2 and TRBJ2-3; D may be TRBD2 (6 bases). Source: tumor tissue, taken from a patient whose treatment was nephrectomy without radiotherapy. The sequence came from a man between 60 and 75 years old with renal cell carcinoma. The DNA for the CDR3 is TGTGCCAGGGACGGAAGGGCGGGACCGATTGTACACACAGATACGCAGTATTTT. Its protein is CARDGRAGPIVHTDTQYF.